The 19 T cell receptor beta chains below come from one sample, sequenced in a study of T cells in Graves' hyperthyroidism and ophthalmopathy (dated by TCRdb to about 2019). Receptors were amplified or captured by multiplex PCR. The sequencer was an Illumina HiSeq 2000. Amplification of TCR beta CDR3 regions was carried out from RNA transcripts. A first-round RT-PCR of the TCR CDR3 used the HTBI primer set with the Qiagen OneStep RT-PCR kit. TCRdb reanalyzed the raw reads on its own, using fastp at Q25 for trimming and MiXCR for clone calling, and kept in-frame beta chains. Rows with one shared CDR3 protein collapse into an entry with the most common genes and DNA. Within this sample are around 340,000 distinct CDR3 sequences, with around 20% of them counted one time only. The ten most abundant clones make up around 48% of the sample. The specimen sequenced was blood. All receptors come from a woman aged 50 to 60 with Graves' hyperthyroidism.

A remark on this clonotype: A much larger clone differs by one base, so this may be a read error. Because the CDR3 is missing its conserved closing phenylalanine or tryptophan, this is likely a read error. The rearrangement uses TRBV3-1 and TRBJ2-7; D is unclear. Trimming shortened V by 3 bases and J by 4 bases, and 16 bases separated the two germline ends. Germline CDR1 LGHDT, CDR2 YNNKEL (reference sequence). This CDR3 region has 15 residues. DNA for the CDR3: TGTGCCAGCAGCCAGACCTTCGGACCATTATACGAGCAGTACTCC. Its protein product is CASSQTFGPLYEQYS.

The chain has TRBV7-8 and TRBJ2-2, with TRBD2 as a possible D gene (5 bases). Germline CDR1 is SGHVS and CDR2 is FQNEAQ. Trimming took off 2 bases at V and 5 bases at J, with 12 bases between the two ends. This CDR3 has 15 residues. CDR3: CASSLTAVLTGELFF. The CDR3 DNA is TGTGCCAGCAGCTTAACAGCGGTACTAACCGGGGAGCTGTTTTTT.

V and J are TRBV6-9 and TRBJ1-6; D ambiguous. This CDR3 comprises 15 residues. Germline values: CDR1 MNHGY, CDR2 SVAAGI. V lost 3 bases and J lost 7, with 13 bases in between. CDR3 sequence reads: CASSYYMGNNSPLHF. CDR3 nucleotides: TGTGCCAGCAGTTACTACATGGGGAACAATTCACCCCTCCACTTT.

This clonotype has more than one count but fewer than ten. This chain joins TRBV7-9 and TRBJ1-4; D is undetermined. The germline V and J ends were trimmed by 1 base and 12 bases, with 12 bases remaining between them. The V gene's germline CDR1 is SEHNR and CDR2 FQNEAQ (reference sequence). This CDR3 is built from 13 residues. CDR3 in amino acids: CASSLGGLEQLFF. The CDR3 bases are TGTGCCAGCAGCTTAGGCGGGTTGGAGCAACTGTTTTTT.

This clonotype was detected only a few times. The chain is built from TRBV20-1 and TRBJ1-1; 11 nucleotides align to TRBD1. Trimming at V came to 3 bases and at J to 5 bases, leaving 5 bases not matched to a gene. Germline CDR1 is DFQATT and CDR2 is SNEGSKA (reference sequence). The CDR3 is 14 residues long. CDR3 bases: TGCAGTGCTAGGGCCGGGACAGGGGGAACTGAAGCTTTCTTT. This encodes CSARAGTGGTEAFF.

This clonotype was recorded at least ten times. The chain links TRBV2 to TRBJ1-1; unclear D gene. Between the trimmed V and J ends, which lost 5 bases and 6 bases, there was a span of 13 bases. The CDR3 has 13 amino acids. Per germline, CDR1 SNHLY and CDR2 FYNNEI. The CDR3 nucleotides are TGTGCCAGCAGTAATGGCGGAGTCGCTGAAGCTTTCTTT. Protein: CASSNGGVAEAFF.

The chain joins TRBV6-1 to TRBJ2-7, with TRBD1 matching 10 bases. The germline CDR1 and CDR2 sequences are MNHNS and SASEGT. This CDR3 contains 14 residues. V lost 5 bases to trimming and J lost 9 bases; unmatched junction nucleotides: 10. CDR3 coding DNA: TGTGCCAGCAGTAAAGACAGGGGGCATTTCTCGCAGTACTTC. Amino acids: CASSKDRGHFSQYF.

This clonotype was picked up many times. V gene TRBV13 combines with J gene TRBJ2-5, with 9 bases fitting TRBD2. CDR1 is PRHDT, CDR2 FYEKMQ, per germline (reference sequence). The junction had 9 bases not matched to a gene; V was cut back by 5 bases and J by 2 bases. The CDR3 runs 16 residues. CDR3 sequence (DNA): TGTGCCAGCAGCCCAGATGGCGGGAGGGTACAAGAGACCCAGTACTTC. It codes for CASSPDGGRVQETQYF.

The chain couples TRBV28 to TRBJ2-7; 11 bases are shared with TRBD2. J gave up 3 bases and V 6 bases, and 7 bases lay outside the gene matches. The CDR3 loop spans 15 amino acids. Germline V gives CDR1 MDHEN, CDR2 SYDVKM. Written as DNA, the CDR3 is TGTGCCAGCAGCGGGGCTAGCGGGAGGATCTACGAGCAGTACTTC. Its translation is CASSGASGRIYEQYF.

The table lists this clonotype with many counts. The V call is TRBV30, the J call TRBJ1-2; no firm D call. Trimming stripped 3 bases from V and 8 bases from J, with 10 bases between. From germline, CDR1 is GTSNPN and CDR2 SVGIG (reference sequence). The CDR3 has 11 amino acids. The CDR3 DNA reads as TGTGCCTGGAGGATGGTATCCGGCTACACCTTC. It is translated as CAWRMVSGYTF.

As regards this clonotype: The junction and the germline gene differ at one end; a read error may be behind it. The rearrangement uses TRBV6-4 and TRBJ2-2; D perhaps matches TRBD2 (7 bases). CDR3 length equals 15 residues. Germline V gene data show CDR1 as MRHNA and CDR2 as SNTAGT. CDR3 protein: CASGDSRGGTGELFF. CDR3 coding DNA: TGTGCCAGCGGTGACTCGAGGGGGGGCACCGGGGAGCTGTTTTTT.

This clonotype occurred many times. The rearrangement joins TRBV7-9 to TRBJ1-1; the D is unclear. V gave up 5 bases and J gave up 1 base, with 17 bases separating them. The CDR3 runs 16 residues. Germline loops: CDR1 SEHNR, CDR2 FQNEAQ (reference sequence). The CDR3 DNA reads TGTGCCAGCAGCCCTCGCGGGATATCGGGGAACACTGAAGCTTTCTTT. Residues: CASSPRGISGNTEAFF.

This clonotype was detected ten times or more. This chain connects TRBV20-1 to TRBJ1-5, with 8 positions matching TRBD1. The length of the CDR3 is 17 residues. The germline CDR1 and CDR2 sequences are DFQATT and SNEGSKA (reference sequence). Trimming cost V 1 base and J 0 bases; bases outside gene matches: 8. DNA of the CDR3: TGCAGTGCTAGAGTGGCCGGACAGGGAAATAGCAATCAGCCCCAGCATTTT. This translates into CSARVAGQGNSNQPQHF.

Many counts were recorded for this clonotype. The chain carries TRBV7-9 and TRBJ2-7; D may be TRBD2 (6 bases). Germline V gene data show CDR1 as SEHNR and CDR2 as FQNEAQ (reference sequence). CDR3 length: 16 residues. V dropped 6 bases and J dropped 4 bases, with 22 bases sitting between them. CDR3 sequence reads: CASSPRGTAGDYEQYF. CDR3 in DNA: TGTGCCAGCAGTCCACGGGGGACCGCGGGTGATTACGAGCAGTACTTC.

The genes are TRBV6-1 and TRBJ1-3; 9 positions match TRBD1. Per germline, CDR1 MNHNS and CDR2 SASEGT. Trimming cost V 9 bases and J 3 bases; bases outside gene matches: 6. The CDR3 covers 14 residues. The CDR3 sequence is CASTQGAGGNTIYF. The CDR3 nucleotides read TGTGCCAGTACACAGGGGGCTGGTGGAAACACCATATATTTT.

V is TRBV6-6 and J is TRBJ2-7; 9 bases align to TRBD2. The trim removed 2 bases at V and 0 bases at J, leaving 2 bases unmatched. The CDR3 is 15 amino acids. The germline V gene encodes CDR1 MNHNY and CDR2 SVGAGI (reference sequence). The CDR3 sequence is CASSYRTSVSYEQYF. The CDR3 DNA reads as TGTGCCAGCAGTTACAGGACTAGCGTCTCCTACGAGCAGTACTTC.

This clonotype occurred many times. The genes are TRBV20-1 and TRBJ1-5; a weak D match, TRBD1 (5 bases). The CDR3 runs 15 residues. Germline CDR1 is DFQATT and CDR2 is SNEGSKA (reference sequence). V dropped 1 base and J dropped 2 bases, with 12 bases sitting between them. This chain's CDR3 is CSARVVVGGNQPQHF. DNA for the CDR3: TGCAGTGCTAGAGTTGTGGTAGGGGGCAATCAGCCCCAGCATTTT.

This clonotype has ten or more counts. The chain joins TRBV6-1 to TRBJ2-5, with D possibly being TRBD1 or TRBD2 (5 bases each). The CDR3 sequence is 13 residues long. Per germline, CDR1 MNHNS and CDR2 SASEGT. V lost 8 bases to trimming and J lost 5 bases, with 15 bases between them. The CDR3 nucleotides are TGTGCCAGCGTGGGGCGGGTCCCGGAGACCCAGTACTTC. It specifies CASVGRVPETQYF.

The chain carries TRBV9 and TRBJ1-4; D unclear. Trimming stripped 3 bases from V and 4 bases from J, with 4 bases between. Germline loops: CDR1 SGDLS, CDR2 YYNGEE. The CDR3 consists of 12 residues. CDR3 sequence: CASSGNNEKLFF. The CDR3 nucleotides read TGTGCCAGCAGCGGAAATAATGAAAAACTGTTTTTT.